This T cell receptor (beta chain) stems from a study of blood T cell repertoires in COVID-19 (dated by TCRdb to about 2020). In terms of the full investigation: Samples from collaborators originated in the United States, Italy and Spain and spanned both the acute and convalescent phases of COVID-19. The material from the prospective study consisted of cDNA or gDNA derived from T cells, B-cell-depleted T cells, or PBMCs. Deeply sampled blood TCRbeta repertoires from subjects exposed to, actively infected with, or recovered from COVID-19 were included in the dataset. The repertoires were made available in a free public database intended to serve as a resource for research on the immune response to SARS-CoV-2. The samples were drawn from the first 160 participants of the ongoing ImmuneRACE study and from 950 to 1,500 subjects provided by 6 global collaborators. A de-identified subject ID, COVID-19 status, age in years and sex were almost always included in the sample metadata. Where available, HLA class I and class II types were obtained from metadata supplied by the sample provider rather than from assay-based typing.

In this sample, this clone turned up a few times. The antigen it recognizes is unknown. The input lacks base qualities; no much larger clone sits a single base away. One collaborating source in Seattle enrolled patients during active infection and followed them longitudinally through the course of disease. Whole blood was collected in K2EDTA tubes by collaborating institutions according to the institutions' own protocols. For TCRbeta analysis, collaborator samples were shipped as frozen whole blood, as isolated PBMCs, or as DNA extracted from either sample type. Overall results and qualifications from the work: How much clinical and demographic metadata was included differed by source and by participant, and the metadata was provided uncurated.

The CDR3 runs 14 amino acids, cysteine and phenylalanine included. The retained sequence is limited to the CDR3, 42 bases, with the frame set at the first base. The germline V gene (reference sequence) sets CDR1 to PRHDT and CDR2 to FYEKMQ. At the junction V is shortened by 0 bases and J by 6 bases; bases outside the gene matches: 1. The immunoSEQ Assay, a bias-controlled multiplex PCR, was used to amplify TCRbeta CDR3 regions from genomic DNA. On the study's bioinformatics: The number of nucleated cells in each sample was estimated by amplification of reference gene primers within the assay. Sequence reads were collapsed and filtered to measure the absolute abundance of every unique TCRbeta CDR3 rearrangement. For each sample, productive Simpson clonality was calculated by taking the square root of Simpson's diversity index across productive rearrangements. In TCRdb, the immuneACCESS table is reduced to in-frame sequences with V and J assigned. These tables do not hold every clone; where another copy was compared, an unresolved V gene accounts for under half, and the others remain unexplained. V, J and clone size are those of that table, while D and trimming were read from the DNA. This sample is represented by 250,000 to 350,000 clones; 65% to 85% of them were singletons. The ten largest clones take up around a sixth of the sample.

The TCR sequence derives from a person between 65 and 79 years old with COVID-19, enrolled during active disease. The sequence links TRBV13 to TRBJ2-5, with 10 junctional bases fitting TRBD1. The sequencing sample was made of peripheral blood. The nucleotides read TGTGCCAGCAGCTTAGGGGACAGGGGGAAGACCCAGTACTTC. Translated, it gives CASSLGDRGKTQYF.